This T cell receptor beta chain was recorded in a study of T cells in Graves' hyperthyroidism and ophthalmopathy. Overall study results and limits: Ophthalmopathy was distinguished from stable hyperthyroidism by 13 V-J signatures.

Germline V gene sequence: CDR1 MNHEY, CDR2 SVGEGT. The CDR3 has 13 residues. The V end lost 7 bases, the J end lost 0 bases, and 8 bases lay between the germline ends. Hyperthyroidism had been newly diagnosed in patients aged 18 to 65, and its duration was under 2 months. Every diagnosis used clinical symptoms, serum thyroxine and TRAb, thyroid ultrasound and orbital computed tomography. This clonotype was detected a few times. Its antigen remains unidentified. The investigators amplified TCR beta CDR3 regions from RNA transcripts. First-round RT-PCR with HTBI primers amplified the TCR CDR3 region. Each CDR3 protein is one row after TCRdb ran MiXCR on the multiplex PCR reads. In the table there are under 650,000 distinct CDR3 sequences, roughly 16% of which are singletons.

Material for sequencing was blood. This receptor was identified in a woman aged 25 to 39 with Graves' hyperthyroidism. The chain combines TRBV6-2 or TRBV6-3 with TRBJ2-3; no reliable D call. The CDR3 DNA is TGTGCCAGCACCCTGGACAGCACAGATACGCAGTATTTT. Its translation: CASTLDSTDTQYF.